The next 11 T cell receptor beta chains were all read from a single sample in a study of cytomegalovirus exposure and HLA in healthy donors. PCR employed 60 Vbeta and 13 Jbeta primers. TCRdb's table, derived via immunoSEQ multiplex PCR, lists solely in-frame clones and lacks some. Of roughly 180,000 clones in the sample, roughly 9.4% are singletons; the top ten hold approximately 1.5%. Sequenced: PBMCs. These receptors all come from a woman in her thirties in good health and CMV-seropositive.

V usage is TRBV4-1 and J usage is TRBJ2-1, with TRBD2 matching over 10 bases. Per germline, CDR1 MGHRA and CDR2 YSYEKL. V gave up 3 bases and J gave up 8 bases; unmatched junction bases: 10. The CDR3 is made up of 16 amino acids. CDR3 sequence reads: CASSHPFPAGGDEQFF. The CDR3 coding sequence is TGCGCCAGCAGCCATCCCTTTCCAGCGGGAGGGGATGAGCAGTTCTTC.

J is TRBJ1-1 and V is TRBV7-3, with D possibly matching TRBD1 (5 bases). The germline V gene encodes CDR1 SGHTA and CDR2 FQGTGA. With 4 bases removed from V and 5 bases from J, the gap between germline ends came to 8 bases. The CDR3 spans 12 residues. CDR3 residues: CASSSGGTEAFF. CDR3 DNA sequence: TGTGCCAGCAGCTCGGGGGGTACTGAAGCTTTCTTT.

This clone was counted only a few times. V usage is TRBV7-7 and J usage is TRBJ2-3; no clear D. Germline V gene data show CDR1 as SSHAT and CDR2 as FNYEAQ (reference sequence). The CDR3 is 14 residues long. V lost 5 bases, J lost 0 bases, and 9 bases lay in between. The CDR3 loop reads CASSPGWSTDTQYF. DNA of the CDR3: TGTGCCAGCAGCCCCGGGTGGAGCACAGATACGCAGTATTTT.

This clone was found a few times. The V call is TRBV4-2, the J call TRBJ2-1; D is perhaps TRBD2 (5 bases). CDR3 size: 13 residues. Germline values: CDR1 LGHNA, CDR2 YNFKEQ. V lost 5 bases and J 6 bases, leaving 11 bases between the germline ends. The CDR3 region is CASSTRPRNEQFF. The DNA of the CDR3 is TGTGCCAGCAGCACTAGACCTCGCAATGAGCAGTTCTTC.

The V and J genes are TRBV6-1 and TRBJ1-4; the D is unclear. Germline V lookup: CDR1 MNHNS, CDR2 SASEGT. The CDR3 covers 15 residues. The V end lost 10 bases, the J end lost 8 bases, and 23 bases lay between the germline ends. This chain's CDR3 is CATLPRGYNTEKLFF. The CDR3 DNA reads TGTGCCACCCTGCCCCGCGGCTATAATACCGAAAAACTGTTTTTT.

This clone has just a few counts. The chain joins TRBV9 to TRBJ1-2, with 9 bases that match TRBD1. Germline CDR1 reads SGDLS; CDR2 reads YYNGEE. J was trimmed by 2 bases and V by 7 bases; bases with no gene match: 0. The CDR3 consists of 12 residues. CDR3: CASGTGNYGYTF. The CDR3 nucleotides read TGTGCCAGCGGGACAGGGAACTATGGCTACACCTTC.

This chain links TRBV7-2 with TRBJ2-7, with 9 nucleotides matching TRBD2. This CDR3 comprises 15 residues. The ends lost 4 bases at V and 5 bases at J; junction bases unmatched: 9. CDR1 and CDR2 from the germline V gene are SGHTA and FQGNSA. For the CDR3, the DNA is TGTGCCAGCAGCTCCCCGACTAGCGGAAGGAACGAGCAGTACTTC. It codes for CASSSPTSGRNEQYF. The full variable domain, rest sourced from reference TRBV7-2 and TRBJ2-7, is GAGVSQSPSNKVTEKGKDVELRCDPISGHTALYWYRQSLGQGLEFLIYFQGNSAPDKSGLPSDRFSAERTGGSVSTLTIQRTQQEDSAVYLCASSSPTSGRNEQYFGPGTRLTVT.

The chain recombines TRBV7-7 with TRBJ1-3, with D uncertain. Germline V gives CDR1 SSHAT, CDR2 FNYEAQ (reference sequence). Trimming took off 5 bases at V and 0 bases at J, with 14 bases between the two ends. The CDR3 spans 16 residues. CDR3: CASSPTAGFSGNTIYF. DNA for the CDR3: TGTGCCAGCAGCCCTACGGCAGGCTTCTCTGGAAACACCATATATTTT.

CDR3 region: CASTLWGGRFYEQYF. The CDR3 nucleotides read TGTGCCAGCACCCTATGGGGGGGGCGCTTTTACGAGCAGTACTTC. The V call is TRBV28, the J call TRBJ2-7; TRBD2 is a possible D gene (7 bases). V gave up 7 bases and J gave up 4 bases, with 20 bases separating them. Germline CDR1 is MDHEN and CDR2 is SYDVKM. The CDR3 runs to 15 residues.

The rearrangement joins TRBV29-1 to TRBJ1-1; no reliable D call. Trimming left V 4 bases short and J 1 base short, with 10 bases between. There are 13 residues in the CDR3. Germline V gene sequence: CDR1 SQVTM, CDR2 ANQGSEA. In DNA, the CDR3 is TGCAGCGTTGGATGGTACAGGAACACTGAAGCTTTCTTT. It translates to CSVGWYRNTEAFF. Variable domain in full (rest from reference TRBV29-1 and TRBJ1-1): SAVISQKPSRDICQRGTSLTIQCQVDSQVTMMFWYRQQPGQSLTLIATANQGSEATYESGFVIDKFPISRPNLTFSTLTVSNMSPEDSSIYLCSVGWYRNTEAFFGQGTRLTVV.

This clone has just a few counts. The genes are TRBV4-1 and TRBJ2-2, with D perhaps matching TRBD1 (6 bases). Germline V CDR1 and CDR2: MGHRA, YSYEKL. The length of the CDR3 is 16 residues. Trimming removed 1 base from V and 6 bases from J, with 15 bases in between. The CDR3 DNA is TGCGCCAGCAGCCAAGGGTACAGGGAAAAGTCCGGGGAGCTGTTTTTT. Translating gives CASSQGYREKSGELFF.